These 26 T cell receptor beta chains were all obtained from the same sample, sequenced in a study of blood T cell repertoires in COVID-19. The table came from immunoSEQ multiplex PCR; TCRdb's copy has only in-frame clones and leaves some out. The sample consists of 110,000 to 150,000 clones, around 83% of them appearing once. The sample comprised peripheral blood. These receptors were collected from a woman older than 75 with acute or convalescent COVID-19.

The gene calls are TRBV10-3 and TRBJ1-3; weak D call: TRBD1 (6 bases). This CDR3 spans 16 amino acids. Trimming removed 6 bases from V and 0 bases from J, with 15 bases in between. The germline V gene has CDR1 ENHRY and CDR2 SYGVKD. CDR3 loop: CAISENDRSSGNTIYF. In DNA, the CDR3 is TGTGCCATCAGCGAAAACGACAGGTCCTCTGGAAACACCATATATTTT.

The genes are TRBV7-3 and TRBJ1-1; perhaps TRBD1 as D (5 bases). The germline V and J ends were trimmed by 5 bases and 5 bases, with 15 bases remaining between them. Germline values: CDR1 SGHTA, CDR2 FQGTGA. The CDR3 runs 14 residues. CDR3 protein: CASSRAQGGTEAFF. In nucleotides, the CDR3 is TGTGCCAGCAGCCGGGCGCAGGGTGGAACTGAAGCTTTCTTT.

The chain combines TRBV11-2 with TRBJ2-7; D is unclear. Trimming left V 2 bases short and J 3 bases short, with 11 bases between. The CDR3 runs 14 residues. CDR1 and CDR2 from the germline V gene are SGHAT and FQNNGV. This CDR3 is CASSLMGRHYEQYF. DNA for the CDR3: TGTGCCAGCAGCTTAATGGGCAGACACTACGAGCAGTACTTC.

This clone was observed once. The V call is TRBV4-1, the J call TRBJ1-2; D might be TRBD1 (5 bases). From germline, CDR1 is MGHRA and CDR2 YSYEKL. V was trimmed by 4 bases and J by 6 bases, leaving 18 bases between them. The CDR3 is 15 residues long. The CDR3 region has the DNA TGCGCCAGCAGCCTCCTAGGGGCCCCAAACAATGGCTACACCTTC. Amino acid sequence: CASSLLGAPNNGYTF.

The chain links TRBV12-2 to TRBJ1-1; TRBD1, the table's D call, lacks a check against the DNA. TRBV12-2 is flagged as a pseudogene. This CDR3 has 11 amino acids. Here the CDR3 reads CVGGLNTEAFF. In DNA, the CDR3 is TGTGTTGGGGGCTTAAACACTGAAGCTTTCTTT.

This clone was seen just once. The gene calls are TRBV7-2 and TRBJ1-2; D remains unclear. The CDR3 is 13 residues long. From germline, CDR1 is SGHTA and CDR2 FQGNSA. V shed 4 bases and J shed 3 bases, with 9 bases lying between them. CDR3 region: CASSSRSHYGYTF. The CDR3 DNA reads as TGTGCCAGCAGCTCCCGGTCCCACTATGGCTACACCTTC.

This sequence joins TRBV2 and TRBJ2-2, with D possibly being TRBD1 (5 bases). The V gene lost 5 bases and the J gene lost 5 bases, with 12 bases spanning the gap. Looked up from germline, CDR1 is SNHLY and CDR2 is FYNNEI. The CDR3 is 14 amino acids. As DNA, the CDR3 is TGTGCCAGCAGTTGGACACCTAGGACCGGGGAGCTGTTTTTT. Amino acid sequence: CASSWTPRTGELFF.

The chain employs TRBV28 and TRBJ2-2; D possibly corresponds to TRBD1 (5 bases). V lost 2 bases to trimming and J lost 4 bases, with 17 bases between them. The CDR3 runs to 17 residues. Germline lookup yields CDR1 MDHEN and CDR2 SYDVKM. The CDR3 loop reads CASSLRRTLGLTGELFF. As DNA, the CDR3 is TGTGCCAGCAGTTTAAGGCGAACCCTGGGGCTCACCGGGGAGCTGTTTTTT.

The sample holds a few counts of this clone. The same CDR3 also results from other DNA sequences found in this sample. This chain joins TRBV3-1 (or the pseudogene TRBV3-2) and TRBJ1-1, with a tentative D call TRBD1 (6 bases). V lost 0 bases and J lost 5, with 10 bases in between. Per germline, CDR1 LGHDT and CDR2 YNNKEL (reference sequence). This CDR3 is 14 amino acids long. The CDR3 protein is CASSQDRGGTEAFF. For the CDR3, the DNA is TGTGCCAGCAGCCAAGACAGGGGCGGGACTGAAGCTTTCTTT.

This clone was seen only once. The CDR3 loop reads CAWSGNTDQPQHF. The CDR3 bases are TGTGCCTGGAGTGGAAACACCGATCAGCCCCAGCATTTT. This chain links TRBV30 with TRBJ1-5; no firm D call. V was clipped by 1 base and J by 5 bases, with 9 bases between them. Germline lookup yields CDR1 GTSNPN and CDR2 SVGIG (reference sequence). The CDR3 runs to 13 residues.

This clone was found once. The chain links TRBV12-3 or TRBV12-4 to TRBJ1-5; D is perhaps TRBD1 (6 bases). CDR3 length equals 13 residues. The V end lost 6 bases, the J end lost 5 bases, and 11 bases lay between the germline ends. CDR3 coding DNA: TGTGCCAGCAGCCAGGACAGCGATCAGCCCCAGCATTTT. Translation gives CASSQDSDQPQHF.

This chain links TRBV7-3 with TRBJ2-3; tentatively, D is TRBD2 (6 bases). CDR3 length: 15 amino acids. Germline values: CDR1 SGHTA, CDR2 FQGTGA. Trimming stripped 5 bases from V and 2 bases from J, with 14 bases between. CDR3 loop: CASSLRRGITDTQYF. CDR3 DNA sequence: TGTGCCAGCAGCCTCAGACGGGGGATCACAGATACGCAGTATTTT.

This chain links TRBV9 with TRBJ2-4; TRBD2 aligns across 7 bases. The CDR3 loop spans 14 amino acids. Looked up from germline, CDR1 is SGDLS and CDR2 is YYNGEE. With V trimmed by 4 bases and J by 6 bases, 7 bases remained unmatched. The CDR3 DNA follows: TGTGCCAGCAGCACGGGGGGAGGCCTAAACATTCAGTACTTC. Translating it yields CASSTGGGLNIQYF. The full variable domain, in which reference TRBV9 and TRBJ2-4 provide the parts outside the CDR3, is DSGVTQTPKHLITATGQRVTLRCSPRSGDLSVYWYQQSLDQGLQFLIQYYNGEERAKGNILERFSAQQFPDLHSELNLSSLELGDSALYFCASSTGGGLNIQYFGAGTRLSVL.

This chain uses TRBV10-1 with TRBJ1-6, with D possibly matching TRBD1 (5 bases). The V and J ends lost 5 bases and 0 bases respectively, with 17 bases between them. CDR1 and CDR2 from the germline V gene are WNHNN and SYGVQD (reference sequence). This CDR3 region has 18 residues. Here the CDR3 DNA reads TGCGCCAGCAGTCGCCCTCCGGTGGGGCACTCCTATAATTCACCCCTCCACTTT. Its protein is CASSRPPVGHSYNSPLHF.

This clone has more than one count but fewer than ten. The chain combines TRBV2 with TRBJ2-1, with 7 bases that match TRBD2. V dropped 8 bases and J dropped 0; count of bases not matched to a gene: 7. The CDR3 length is 15 residues. Germline V CDR1 and CDR2: SNHLY, FYNNEI. CDR3 loop: CASGGGGSSYNEQFF. CDR3 DNA sequence: TGTGCCAGCGGCGGCGGGGGTAGCTCCTACAATGAGCAGTTCTTC.

The chain recombines TRBV7-8 with TRBJ1-1; D is unclear. The germline V gene has CDR1 SGHVS and CDR2 FQNEAQ. This CDR3 region has 13 residues. V lost 1 base and J lost 1, with 4 bases in between. The CDR3 here is CASSLGRNTEAFF. The CDR3 DNA sequence: TGTGCCAGCAGCTTAGGCAGGAACACTGAAGCTTTCTTT.

This chain joins TRBV5-1 and TRBJ2-5; D is uncertain. The CDR3 has 12 amino acids. Germline V gene lookup returns CDR1 SGHRS and CDR2 YFSETQ. Trimming removed 6 bases from V and 4 bases from J, with 10 bases in between. DNA of the CDR3: TGCGCCAGCACCCTTAGTGGAGAGACCCAGTACTTC. Its protein product is CASTLSGETQYF. Looking up the rest from reference TRBV5-1 and TRBJ2-5 gives the full variable domain: KAGVTQTPRYLIKTRGQQVTLSCSPISGHRSVSWYQQTPGQGLQFLFEYFSETQRNKGNFPGRFSGRQFSNSRSEMNVSTLELGDSALYLCASTLSGETQYFGPGTRLLVL.

J is TRBJ1-1 and V is TRBV19; TRBD1 is a possible D gene (5 bases). Germline V lookup: CDR1 LNHDA, CDR2 SQIVND (reference sequence). The CDR3 is 13 residues long. V lost 7 bases to trimming and J lost 3 bases, with 12 bases between them. CDR3 nucleotide sequence: TGTGCCAGTACAGGCCAGGGTTACACTGAAGCTTTCTTT. Protein product: CASTGQGYTEAFF. Supplemented by reference TRBV19 and TRBJ1-1, the full variable domain reads DGGITQSPKYLFRKEGQNVTLSCEQNLNHDAMYWYRQDPGQGLRLIYYSQIVNDFQKGDIAEGYSVSREKKESFPLTVTSAQKNPTAFYLCASTGQGYTEAFFGQGTRLTVV.

The chain recombines TRBV6-5 with TRBJ1-1; D remains ambiguous. V lost 7 bases to trimming and J lost 1 base, with 16 bases between them. Germline loops: CDR1 MNHEY, CDR2 SVGAGI. The CDR3 sequence is 15 residues long. In nucleotides, the CDR3 is TGTGCCAGCACCTCCCTAGAGGTCTGGAACACTGAAGCTTTCTTT. Amino acid sequence: CASTSLEVWNTEAFF.

The rearrangement links TRBV18 to TRBJ1-2; TRBD1 matches 8 bases. The CDR3 covers 15 residues. In germline, CDR1 is KGHSH, CDR2 LQKENI. J lost 3 bases, V lost 3 bases, and 6 bases had no gene match. CDR3 sequence: CASSPDRGADYGYTF. The CDR3 DNA follows: TGTGCCAGCTCACCCGACAGGGGAGCGGACTATGGCTACACCTTC. Full variable domain (remainder filled in from reference TRBV18 and TRBJ1-2): NAGVMQNPRHLVRRRGQEARLRCSPMKGHSHVYWYRQLPEEGLKFMVYLQKENIIDESGMPKERFSAEFPKEGPSILRIQQVVRGDSAAYFCASSPDRGADYGYTFGSGTRLTVV.

The gene calls are TRBV6-5 and TRBJ1-1; D gene uncertain. Per germline, CDR1 MNHEY and CDR2 SVGAGI. Trimming cost V 2 bases and J 4 bases, with 17 bases left between them. CDR3 length: 16 residues. CDR3 nucleotides: TGTGCCAGCAGTTACGCGGTAGCGGGAACGCGCACTGAAGCTTTCTTT. Translation gives CASSYAVAGTRTEAFF.

The chain couples TRBV7-3 to TRBJ2-2; D gene ambiguous. The CDR3 is 15 residues long. The V and J ends lost 1 base and 0 bases respectively, with 6 bases between them. Germline V gene data show CDR1 as SGHTA and CDR2 as FQGTGA. The DNA of the CDR3 is TGTGCCAGCAGCTTAAGTATCGCGAACACCGGGGAGCTGTTTTTT. It codes for CASSLSIANTGELFF. The variable domain in full, completed from reference TRBV7-3 and TRBJ2-2, reads GAGVSQTPSNKVTEKGKYVELRCDPISGHTALYWYRQSLGQGPEFLIYFQGTGAADDSGLPNDRFFAVRPEGSVSTLKIQRTERGDSAVYLCASSLSIANTGELFFGEGSRLTVL.

The rearrangement joins TRBV29-1 to TRBJ1-1, with D possibly matching TRBD1 (5 bases). The length of the CDR3 is 13 residues. Trimming cost V 6 bases and J 4 bases, with 15 bases left between them. Germline-derived CDR1 and CDR2 are SQVTM and ANQGSEA. CDR3 loop: CSVLTGGSTEAFF. The CDR3 nucleotides read TGCAGCGTACTAACAGGAGGGAGCACTGAAGCTTTCTTT.

This clone was seen only a few times. The J gene is TRBJ2-1, the V gene TRBV6-5; 7 bases line up with TRBD2. This CDR3 is 15 amino acids long. Trimming at V came to 6 bases and at J to 5 bases, leaving 10 bases not matched to a gene. Germline assignment: CDR1 MNHEY and CDR2 SVGAGI. The CDR3 nucleotides read TGTGCCAGCAGGTACGGGCGGGGGAGTGACAATGAGCAGTTCTTC. Translated, it gives CASRYGRGSDNEQFF.

The rearrangement uses TRBV29-1 and TRBJ1-2; TRBD1 might be the D (5 bases). The CDR3 is made up of 18 amino acids. CDR1 is SQVTM, CDR2 ANQGSEA, per germline. Trimming shortened V by 6 bases and J by 0 bases, and 26 bases separated the two germline ends. CDR3 in amino acids: CSVWLEGQPISPNYGYTF. CDR3 coding DNA: TGCAGCGTGTGGTTGGAAGGACAACCAATCTCACCTAACTATGGCTACACCTTC.

Here the CDR3 reads CASTPRGRELFF. The CDR3 DNA reads TGTGCCAGTACCCCCAGGGGCAGGGAGCTGTTTTTT. The chain employs TRBV19 and TRBJ2-2; perhaps TRBD1 as D (6 bases). The CDR3 totals 12 residues. Trimming took 7 bases from V and 9 from J, leaving 12 bases between them. CDR1 is LNHDA, CDR2 SQIVND, per germline (reference sequence).